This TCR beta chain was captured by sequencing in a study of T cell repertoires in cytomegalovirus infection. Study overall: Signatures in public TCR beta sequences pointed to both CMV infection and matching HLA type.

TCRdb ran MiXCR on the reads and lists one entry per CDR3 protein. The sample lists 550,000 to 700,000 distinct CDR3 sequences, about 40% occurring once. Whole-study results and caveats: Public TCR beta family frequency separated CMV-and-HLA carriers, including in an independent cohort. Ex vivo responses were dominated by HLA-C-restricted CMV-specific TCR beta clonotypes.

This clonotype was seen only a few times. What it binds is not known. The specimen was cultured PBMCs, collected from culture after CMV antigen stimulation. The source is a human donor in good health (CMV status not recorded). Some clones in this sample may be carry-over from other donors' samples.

The CDR3 sequence is CASSSPPGASYNEQFF. CDR3 nucleotide sequence: TGTGCCAGCAGCTCCCCCCCAGGGGCGAGTTACAATGAGCAGTTCTTC. The J gene is TRBJ2-1, the V gene TRBV7-2, with D tentatively TRBD1 (6 bases). The germline V and J ends were trimmed by 4 bases and 4 bases, with 17 bases remaining between them. Germline-derived CDR1 and CDR2 are SGHTA and FQGNSA. The CDR3 spans 16 residues. The full variable domain, in which reference TRBV7-2 and TRBJ2-1 provide the parts outside the CDR3, is GAGVSQSPSNKVTEKGKDVELRCDPISGHTALYWYRQSLGQGLEFLIYFQGNSAPDKSGLPSDRFSAERTGGSVSTLTIQRTQQEDSAVYLCASSSPPGASYNEQFFGPGTRLTVL.